Listed below are T cell receptor beta chains from one sample, sequenced in a study of blood T cell repertoires in COVID-19. The data were produced by immunoSEQ multiplex PCR, yet TCRdb's version contains in-frame clones alone and is incomplete. The table lists about 38,000 clones, around 70% of them singletons. Material for sequencing was peripheral blood. These receptor sequences come from a man between 65 and 85 years old with COVID-19, enrolled during active disease. Both conserved end residues are part of each CDR3. The D gene is left open where the match is weak. Rows give clone size only sometimes, using once, few, many, or a class for an expanded clone.

cdr3_aa: CASSRWTGLSYGYTF
cdr3_nt: TGTGCCAGCAGTCGCTGGACAGGGCTTAGCTATGGCTACACCTTC
clone_size: .
d_call: TRBD1
j_call: TRBJ1-2
v_call: TRBV6-5

cdr3_aa: CASSETQQYF
cdr3_nt: TGTGCCAGCAGTGAAACACAGCAGTACTTC
clone_size: .
d_call: .
j_call: TRBJ2-7
v_call: TRBV6-1

cdr3_aa: CASSSGLAGTGELFF
cdr3_nt: TGTGCCAGCAGCTCTGGACTAGCCGGTACCGGGGAGCTGTTTTTT
clone_size: .
d_call: TRBD2
j_call: TRBJ2-2
v_call: TRBV11-3

cdr3_aa: CASSLGHDYGYTF
cdr3_nt: TGTGCCAGCAGTTTAGGGCACGACTATGGCTACACCTTC
clone_size: once
d_call: .
j_call: TRBJ1-2
v_call: TRBV12-3/TRBV12-4

cdr3_aa: CASTQEGAGIQYF
cdr3_nt: TGTGCCAGCACCCAAGAGGGGGCGGGCATTCAGTACTTC
clone_size: .
d_call: TRBD1
j_call: TRBJ2-4
v_call: TRBV7-9

cdr3_aa: CASSLSPPSPNEQFF
cdr3_nt: TGTGCCAGCAGTTTATCCCCCCCTAGCCCCAATGAGCAGTTCTTC
clone_size: .
d_call: .
j_call: TRBJ2-1
v_call: TRBV28

cdr3_aa: CAWSGGRVSAGELFF
cdr3_nt: TGTGCCTGGAGTGGGGGCAGGGTGTCGGCCGGGGAGCTGTTTTTT
clone_size: .
d_call: .
j_call: TRBJ2-2
v_call: TRBV30

cdr3_aa: CASSFLGASGNTIYF
cdr3_nt: TGTGCCAGCAGCTTTCTAGGGGCCTCTGGAAACACCATATATTTT
clone_size: .
d_call: .
j_call: TRBJ1-3
v_call: TRBV7-8

cdr3_aa: CASSLGYLAGAPDTQYF
cdr3_nt: TGCGCCAGCAGCTTGGGTTATCTAGCGGGAGCGCCAGATACGCAGTATTTT
clone_size: .
d_call: TRBD2
j_call: TRBJ2-3
v_call: TRBV5-1

cdr3_aa: CASVLTGAGGSNQPQHF
cdr3_nt: TGTGCTAGTGTTCTAACTGGGGCAGGGGGATCTAATCAGCCCCAGCATTTT
clone_size: .
d_call: TRBD1
j_call: TRBJ1-5
v_call: TRBV12-5

cdr3_aa: CASRQVWGGRGSYNEQFF
cdr3_nt: TGTGCCAGCAGACAAGTTTGGGGCGGGAGGGGCTCCTACAATGAGCAGTTCTTC
clone_size: .
d_call: TRBD2
j_call: TRBJ2-1
v_call: TRBV3-1/TRBV3-2

cdr3_aa: CASSQRTGQPQHF
cdr3_nt: TGCGCCAGCAGCCAACGGACAGGCCAGCCCCAGCATTTT
clone_size: .
d_call: TRBD1
j_call: TRBJ1-5
v_call: TRBV4-3

cdr3_aa: CAISDPPGIMAEAFF
cdr3_nt: TGTGCCATCAGTGACCCCCCCGGGATTATGGCTGAAGCTTTCTTT
clone_size: .
d_call: .
j_call: TRBJ1-1
v_call: TRBV10-3

cdr3_aa: CASADRSYEQYF
cdr3_nt: TGTGCCAGCGCGGACAGATCATACGAGCAGTACTTC
clone_size: once
d_call: .
j_call: TRBJ2-7
v_call: TRBV6-5

cdr3_aa: CASSLSGNGELFF
cdr3_nt: TGTGCCAGCAGTTTAAGCGGTAACGGGGAGCTGTTTTTT
clone_size: .
d_call: .
j_call: TRBJ2-2
v_call: TRBV12-3/TRBV12-4

cdr3_aa: CASTAGVAGLTGETQYF
cdr3_nt: TGTGCCAGTACAGCGGGAGTAGCGGGATTGACGGGGGAGACCCAGTACTTC
clone_size: once
d_call: TRBD2
j_call: TRBJ2-5
v_call: TRBV19

cdr3_aa: CASSLWSHPGTLNTGELFF
cdr3_nt: TGTGCCAGCAGTTTATGGTCCCATCCCGGGACACTAAACACCGGGGAGCTGTTTTTT
clone_size: few
d_call: .
j_call: TRBJ2-2
v_call: TRBV27

cdr3_aa: CASSPQGSTDTQYF
cdr3_nt: TGTGCCAGCAGCCCACAGGGGAGCACAGATACGCAGTATTTT
clone_size: .
d_call: TRBD1
j_call: TRBJ2-3
v_call: TRBV14

cdr3_aa: CAVYGGLINGSYNSPLHF
cdr3_nt: TGTGCCGTCTACGGGGGGCTGATTAATGGCTCCTATAATTCACCCCTCCACTTT
clone_size: .
d_call: .
j_call: TRBJ1-6
v_call: TRBV27

cdr3_aa: CAIRDRSLTEAFF
cdr3_nt: TGTGCCATCAGGGACAGGTCGTTGACTGAAGCTTTCTTT
clone_size: .
d_call: TRBD1
j_call: TRBJ1-1
v_call: TRBV10-3

cdr3_aa: CASSSETSINSPLHF
cdr3_nt: TGTGCCAGTAGTTCCGAGACATCAATCAATTCACCCCTCCACTTT
clone_size: once
d_call: .
j_call: TRBJ1-6
v_call: TRBV19

cdr3_aa: CASSPGQGDYGYTF
cdr3_nt: TGTGCCAGCAGCCCGGGACAGGGCGACTATGGCTACACCTTC
clone_size: .
d_call: TRBD1
j_call: TRBJ1-2
v_call: TRBV7-9

cdr3_aa: CASSISADNYNEQFF
cdr3_nt: TGTGCCAGTAGTATCTCCGCGGACAATTACAATGAGCAGTTCTTC
clone_size: .
d_call: .
j_call: TRBJ2-1
v_call: TRBV19

cdr3_aa: CASNRQNQPQHF
cdr3_nt: TGTGCCAGCAACAGACAGAATCAGCCCCAGCATTTT
clone_size: large
d_call: .
j_call: TRBJ1-5
v_call: TRBV6-5

cdr3_aa: CASSLLGGDNEKLFF
cdr3_nt: TGTGCCAGCAGCCTCCTAGGGGGGGATAATGAAAAACTGTTTTTT
clone_size: once
d_call: .
j_call: TRBJ1-4
v_call: TRBV7-9

cdr3_aa: CASSLGRGTIGYTF
cdr3_nt: TGCGCCAGCAGCTTGGGCAGGGGAACTATTGGCTACACCTTC
clone_size: .
d_call: .
j_call: TRBJ1-2
v_call: TRBV5-1

cdr3_aa: CASSFGGGASRGYTF
cdr3_nt: TGTGCCAGCAGTTTTGGGGGAGGAGCTTCGAGAGGCTACACCTTC
clone_size: .
d_call: .
j_call: TRBJ1-2
v_call: TRBV28

cdr3_aa: CASSIARGLTDTQYF
cdr3_nt: TGTGCCAGTAGTATAGCCAGGGGGCTGACAGATACGCAGTATTTT
clone_size: .
d_call: TRBD1
j_call: TRBJ2-3
v_call: TRBV19

cdr3_aa: CASSATGQGNIQYF
cdr3_nt: TGTGCCAGCAGCGCAACAGGGCAGGGAAACATTCAGTACTTC
clone_size: .
d_call: .
j_call: TRBJ2-4
v_call: TRBV6-2/TRBV6-3

cdr3_aa: CASSFAYTGGGEDTQYF
cdr3_nt: TGCGCCAGCAGCTTTGCGTACACAGGGGGCGGGGAAGATACGCAGTATTTT
clone_size: .
d_call: TRBD1
j_call: TRBJ2-3
v_call: TRBV5-1

cdr3_aa: CASTAGESDRYSNQPQHF
cdr3_nt: TGTGCCAGCACGGCAGGGGAGTCCGATAGATATAGCAATCAGCCCCAGCATTTT
clone_size: .
d_call: .
j_call: TRBJ1-5
v_call: TRBV2

cdr3_aa: CASSARAGYNEQFF
cdr3_nt: TGTGCCAGCAGCGCCCGTGCGGGGTACAATGAGCAGTTCTTC
clone_size: .
d_call: .
j_call: TRBJ2-1
v_call: TRBV7-8